These 30 T cell receptor beta chains were sequenced from one sample in a study of T cell clones after liver transplantation. Assay used: immunoSEQ multiplex PCR; TCRdb lists only in-frame clones, some missing. Of roughly 62,000 clones listed, roughly 70% are singletons. The starting material was CD4+ T cells from blood, obtained at the roughly 15-month timepoint. The receptors here all came from a human patient who received a liver transplant. The T cells may partly be graft donor cells.

This clone was observed once. The rearrangement links TRBV28 to TRBJ2-7, with 11 bases matching TRBD1. V was clipped by 4 bases and J by 0 bases; unmatched bases: 5. This CDR3 comprises 16 residues. Looked up from germline, CDR1 is MDHEN and CDR2 is SYDVKM. The CDR3 DNA sequence: TGTGCCAGCAGTTGGTCCGGGACAGGGGGCTCCTACGAGCAGTACTTC. Protein sequence: CASSWSGTGGSYEQYF.

This clone was counted only a few times. The gene calls are TRBV30 and TRBJ2-3, with TRBD2 matching over 9 bases. Germline V gene lookup returns CDR1 GTSNPN and CDR2 SVGIG (reference sequence). There are 18 residues in the CDR3. J gave up 4 bases and V 0 bases, and 14 bases lay outside the gene matches. The CDR3 sequence: CAWSVRAFSGGLADTQYF. CDR3 nucleotides: TGTGCCTGGAGTGTAAGGGCCTTTAGCGGGGGTTTGGCAGATACGCAGTATTTT.

Worth noting for this clone: Other DNA sequences of this sample code for an identical CDR3. This chain joins TRBV5-1 and TRBJ2-3; possibly TRBD1 for D (5 bases). The CDR3 contains 15 residues. Trimming removed 4 bases at V and 1 base at J, with 13 bases between. Looked up from germline, CDR1 is SGHRS and CDR2 is YFSETQ. The CDR3 loop is CASSLRGLGTDTQYF. The CDR3 DNA reads as TGCGCCAGCAGCCTAAGGGGTCTAGGCACAGATACGCAGTATTTT.

This clone was recorded at least ten times. The gene calls are TRBV5-1 and TRBJ2-3, with 12 bases identical to TRBD2. The length of the CDR3 is 16 residues. The J segment lost 2 bases and the V segment lost 3 bases, leaving 4 bases of the junction unmatched. Germline loops: CDR1 SGHRS, CDR2 YFSETQ. CDR3 protein: CASSSLAGGATDTQYF. The CDR3 nucleotides read TGCGCCAGCAGCTCGCTAGCGGGAGGGGCCACAGATACGCAGTATTTT.

The chain recombines TRBV5-4 with TRBJ2-3; 8 bases are a match to TRBD1. The CDR3 length is 16 residues. The trim removed 4 bases at V and 2 bases at J, leaving 9 bases unmatched. Germline V gene sequence: CDR1 SGHNT, CDR2 YYREEE (reference sequence). CDR3 nucleotides: TGTGCCAGCAGCCCCGGGACAGGAGAGTTCACAGATACGCAGTATTTT. Translation gives CASSPGTGEFTDTQYF. Using reference TRBV5-4 and TRBJ2-3 for the parts outside the CDR3, the full variable domain is ETGVTQSPTHLIKTRGQQVTLRCSSQSGHNTVSWYQQALGQGPQFIFQYYREEENGRGNFPPRFSGLQFPNYSSELNVNALELDDSALYLCASSPGTGEFTDTQYFGPGTRLTVL.

This clone was observed a few times. This sequence joins TRBV7-8 and TRBJ1-2; TRBD1 aligns across 10 bases. The germline gives CDR1 SGHVS, CDR2 FQNEAQ. The CDR3 has 13 amino acids. The junction had 4 bases not matched to a gene; V was cut back by 5 bases and J by 7 bases. This CDR3 reads CASSPDRGSGYTF. The CDR3 DNA sequence: TGTGCCAGCAGCCCGGACAGGGGGTCTGGCTACACCTTC.

V is TRBV6-5 and J is TRBJ2-7, with D possibly matching TRBD2 (6 bases). Germline V gene lookup returns CDR1 MNHEY and CDR2 SVGAGI. Trimming stripped 10 bases from V and 3 bases from J, with 13 bases between. This CDR3 spans 12 amino acids. CDR3 nucleotides: TGTGCCACCCGGGACTTATACTACGAGCAGTACGTC. Translation gives CATRDLYYEQYV.

This chain connects TRBV19 to TRBJ1-5; TRBD1 matches 7 bases. The CDR3 is 17 amino acids. V lost 4 bases, J lost 1 base, and 10 bases stayed unmatched. Germline V gene sequence: CDR1 LNHDA, CDR2 SQIVND (reference sequence). The CDR3 bases are TGTGCCAGTAGTAAAATGAGGGAGGGGGCGAGCAATCAGCCCCAGCATTTT. Amino acid sequence: CASSKMREGASNQPQHF.

The rearrangement links TRBV9 to TRBJ2-2; tentatively, D is TRBD2 (6 bases). Looked up from germline, CDR1 is SGDLS and CDR2 is YYNGEE. The CDR3 covers 16 residues. Trimming took off 0 bases at V and 0 bases at J, with 9 bases between the two ends. CDR3 bases: TGTGCCAGCAGCGTAGTTCCGGGAGCGAACACCGGGGAGCTGTTTTTT. Amino acids: CASSVVPGANTGELFF.

The chain links TRBV19 to TRBJ1-4; D call uncertain. V was shortened by 6 bases and J by 11 bases, with 25 bases between the two germline ends. Germline V CDR1 and CDR2: LNHDA, SQIVND (reference sequence). The CDR3 has 16 residues. The CDR3 reads CASRVRGTDAGLKLFF. The CDR3 nucleotides are TGTGCCAGTAGGGTACGTGGTACGGACGCAGGTCTGAAACTGTTTTTT.

V is TRBV30 and J is TRBJ1-1; weak D call: TRBD1 (5 bases). The CDR3 runs to 11 residues. Trimming left V 8 bases short and J 5 bases short, with 12 bases between. CDR1 is GTSNPN, CDR2 SVGIG, per germline (reference sequence). CDR3 DNA: TGTGCCACTGCACGGGGGACTGAAGCTTTCTTT. It is translated as CATARGTEAFF. Full variable domain (remainder filled in from reference TRBV30 and TRBJ1-1): SQTIHQWPATLVQPVGSPLSLECTVEGTSNPNLYWYRQAAGRGLQLLFYSVGIGQISSEVPQNLSASRPQDRQFILSSKKLLLSDSGFYLCATARGTEAFFGQGTRLTVV.

As concerns this clone: Other DNA sequences in the sample encode the same CDR3. The rearrangement uses TRBV14 and TRBJ2-5; D unresolved. The CDR3 is 14 amino acids. V lost 2 bases and J lost 0, with 7 bases in between. The germline V gene encodes CDR1 SGHDN and CDR2 FVKESK. Here the CDR3 reads CASSQNRNQETQYF. The CDR3 nucleotides are TGTGCCAGCAGCCAAAACCGAAACCAAGAGACCCAGTACTTC.

This clone occurred a few times. The rearrangement links TRBV4-2 to TRBJ2-3; D is unclear. The germline gives CDR1 LGHNA, CDR2 YNFKEQ. The CDR3 is 18 residues long. With 0 bases removed from V and 2 bases from J, the gap between germline ends came to 18 bases. In nucleotides, the CDR3 is TGTGCCAGCAGCCAAGAGAACCCAGGTCCGGGCTACACAGATACGCAGTATTTT. Amino acids: CASSQENPGPGYTDTQYF.

The J gene is TRBJ2-5, the V gene TRBV7-8; TRBD1 matches at 7 bases. The CDR3 is 13 amino acids. Germline V gene data show CDR1 as SGHVS and CDR2 as FQNEAQ. The junction had 4 bases not matched to a gene; V was cut back by 5 bases and J by 4 bases. CDR3 sequence: CASSLGQLETQYF. The DNA of the CDR3 is TGTGCCAGCAGCCTGGGACAGCTAGAGACCCAGTACTTC. The full variable domain, with the rest looked up from reference TRBV7-8 and TRBJ2-5, is GAGVSQSPRYKVAKRGQDVALRCDPISGHVSLFWYQQALGQGPEFLTYFQNEAQLDKSGLPSDRFFAERPEGSVSTLKIQRTQQEDSAVYLCASSLGQLETQYFGPGTRLLVL.

This clone has only one observation. This sequence joins TRBV6-6 and TRBJ2-1, with 7 bases matching TRBD2. The CDR3 has 15 residues. Germline V gene lookup returns CDR1 MNHNY and CDR2 SVGAGI (reference sequence). The V gene end was trimmed by 3 bases and the J gene end by 5 bases; junction bases not matched to a gene: 7. CDR3: CASSYSSGTNNEQFF. The CDR3 nucleotides are TGTGCCAGCAGTTATTCGTCCGGGACTAACAATGAGCAGTTCTTC.

The chain employs TRBV18 and TRBJ2-1, with D perhaps matching TRBD2 (6 bases). Per germline, CDR1 KGHSH and CDR2 LQKENI. The CDR3 length is 15 residues. Trimming took 6 bases from V and 10 from J, leaving 22 bases between them. The CDR3 loop is CASSYPGTAKREQFF. In DNA, the CDR3 is TGTGCCAGCTCGTACCCCGGGACTGCGAAACGGGAGCAGTTCTTC.

The chain carries TRBV10-3 and TRBJ2-7; 9 nucleotides line up with TRBD2. J was trimmed by 6 bases and V by 0 bases; bases with no gene match: 6. CDR1 and CDR2 from the germline V gene are ENHRY and SYGVKD. The CDR3 runs to 15 residues. DNA for the CDR3: TGTGCCATCAGTGAGTCGAGGCTAGCGGGAACCGAGCAGTACTTC. Amino acid sequence: CAISESRLAGTEQYF.

A few counts support this clone. The V call is TRBV6-5, the J call TRBJ1-5; no firm D call. Germline V CDR1 and CDR2: MNHEY, SVGAGI. The CDR3 extends over 12 amino acids. The germline V and J ends were trimmed by 2 bases and 4 bases, with 3 bases remaining between them. CDR3 sequence: CASSYENQPQHF. In DNA form, the CDR3 reads TGTGCCAGCAGTTACGAAAATCAGCCCCAGCATTTT.

This sequence joins TRBV28 and TRBJ1-2, with 7 bases matching TRBD1. CDR1 is MDHEN and CDR2 is SYDVKM in the germline V gene. The CDR3 length is 16 residues. The trim removed 7 bases at V and 4 bases at J, leaving 15 bases unmatched. The CDR3: CASTMGGYRGGYGYTF. The CDR3 DNA follows: TGTGCCAGCACCATGGGGGGGTACAGGGGCGGCTATGGCTACACCTTC.

This rearrangement joins TRBV7-9 to TRBJ2-3, with 10 positions matching TRBD2. There are 15 residues in the CDR3. Trimming at V came to 4 bases and at J to 5 bases, leaving 6 bases not matched to a gene. CDR1 SEHNR and CDR2 FQNEAQ come from the germline V gene (reference sequence). The CDR3 DNA follows: TGTGCCAGCAGCTCCAAGCGGGAGGGGGGAGATACGCAGTATTTT. Translation: CASSSKREGGDTQYF.

This clone was counted between two and nine times. The V call is TRBV11-3, the J call TRBJ2-1, with D unclear. CDR1 SGHNT and CDR2 YENEEA come from the germline V gene. Deletions cut 5 bases from V and 7 bases from J, with 9 bases between. The CDR3 is 12 residues long. The CDR3 here is CASSTPGNEQFF. CDR3 DNA sequence: TGTGCCAGCAGCACCCCCGGGAATGAGCAGTTCTTC.

The gene calls are TRBV7-8 and TRBJ1-4; D remains unclear. The CDR3 is 15 amino acids. Germline CDR1 and CDR2: SGHVS and FQNEAQ. Deletions cut 0 bases from V and 8 bases from J, with 13 bases between. The CDR3 DNA reads as TGTGCCAGCAGCTTAGCACATGGAGGAGAAGAAAAACTGTTTTTT. Amino acid sequence: CASSLAHGGEEKLFF.

This sequence joins TRBV6-1 and TRBJ2-2; 8 bases are a match to TRBD1. Germline CDR1 is MNHNS and CDR2 is SASEGT. CDR3 size: 14 residues. After removal of 7 bases from V and 4 bases from J, the junction contained 5 bases not matched to a gene. CDR3 nucleotide sequence: TGTGCCAGCAACTACGACAGGGGCACCGGGGAGCTGTTTTTT. The encoded protein is CASNYDRGTGELFF.

V gene TRBV28 combines with J gene TRBJ1-1, with D hard to call. The CDR3 loop spans 12 amino acids. V lost 3 bases and J 11 bases, leaving 13 bases between the germline ends. CDR1 is MDHEN, CDR2 SYDVKM, per germline. The CDR3 sequence is CASSFIASGAFF. The CDR3 nucleotides are TGTGCCAGCAGTTTTATCGCTTCGGGGGCTTTCTTT.

V and J are TRBV11-1 and TRBJ2-1, with TRBD1 as a possible D gene (5 bases). Deletions cut 3 bases from V and 4 bases from J, with 10 bases between. Germline values: CDR1 SGHAT, CDR2 FQDESV (reference sequence). There are 14 residues in the CDR3. The CDR3 nucleotides are TGTGCCAGCAGCTTTAGGGGTCCATACAATGAGCAGTTCTTC. This sequence encodes CASSFRGPYNEQFF.

This clone came up a few times. V usage is TRBV5-8 and J usage is TRBJ1-3; D is unresolved. CDR1 is SGHTS and CDR2 is YDEGEE in the germline V gene. CDR3 size: 14 residues. V was trimmed by 1 base and J by 0 bases, leaving 5 bases between them. The CDR3 reads CASSLRRSGNTIYF. As DNA, the CDR3 is TGTGCCAGCAGCTTGCGGCGCTCTGGAAACACCATATATTTT.

J is TRBJ2-5 and V is TRBV28, with D perhaps TRBD1 or TRBD2 (6 bases each). V lost 4 bases and J 8 bases, leaving 17 bases between the germline ends. The CDR3 covers 14 residues. Germline V gene lookup returns CDR1 MDHEN and CDR2 SYDVKM. The CDR3 reads CASSSGGPPGTQYF. The DNA of the CDR3 is TGTGCCAGCAGTTCCGGGGGCCCCCCAGGAACCCAGTACTTC.

J is TRBJ1-3 and V is TRBV28; the D gene is possibly TRBD1 (5 bases). V was shortened by 3 bases and J by 0 bases, with 6 bases between the two germline ends. Germline loops: CDR1 MDHEN, CDR2 SYDVKM. This CDR3 contains 14 residues. This CDR3 reads CASSFGGSGNTIYF. The CDR3 DNA is TGTGCCAGCAGTTTTGGGGGCTCTGGAAACACCATATATTTT.

The table lists this clone with a count of one. The chain joins TRBV11-2 to TRBJ2-7; D may be TRBD2 (6 bases). The V gene lost 5 bases and the J gene lost 2 bases, with 13 bases spanning the gap. Germline V gene lookup returns CDR1 SGHAT and CDR2 FQNNGV. The CDR3 totals 14 residues. The CDR3 sequence: CASSRNGGAYEQYV. In nucleotides, the CDR3 is TGTGCCAGCAGCCGGAACGGGGGTGCCTACGAGCAGTACGTC.

V gene TRBV6-1 combines with J gene TRBJ2-2; the D gene is possibly TRBD2 (6 bases). The V gene lost 11 bases and the J gene lost 1 base, with 14 bases spanning the gap. The CDR3 length is 14 residues. Germline CDR1 is MNHNS and CDR2 is SASEGT. The CDR3 loop is CAGRFGLNTGELFF. The CDR3 DNA reads TGTGCCGGGAGGTTCGGATTGAACACCGGGGAGCTGTTTTTT.